Below are 18 T cell receptor beta chains sequenced from a single sample in a study of beta chain features in type 1 diabetes. Expressed TCRB transcripts were sequenced, since all the RNA that had been isolated was reverse transcribed. The data were produced by immunoSEQ multiplex PCR, yet TCRdb's version contains in-frame clones alone and is incomplete. This sample has over 150,000 clones, with 10% to 15% found just once. Sequences were obtained from central memory CD4+ T cells from blood. Every receptor here comes from a woman aged 18 to 35 in good health.

The V call is TRBV18, the J call TRBJ2-3; 7 bases line up with TRBD2. CDR3 length equals 17 residues. V dropped 3 bases and J dropped 3; count of bases not matched to a gene: 12. Per germline, CDR1 KGHSH and CDR2 LQKENI. The CDR3 DNA reads as TGTGCCAGCTCACCCCCCTGGGGGGAGGGCCGGACAGATACGCAGTATTTT. Protein sequence: CASSPPWGEGRTDTQYF.

This clone was seen a few times. V gene TRBV19 combines with J gene TRBJ1-2; perhaps TRBD1 as D (5 bases). The germline V gene has CDR1 LNHDA and CDR2 SQIVND (reference sequence). V was cut by 3 bases and J by 7 bases, with 15 bases left in between. The CDR3 is 14 residues long. CDR3 region: CASSIREGQGGYTF. The CDR3 bases are TGTGCCAGTAGTATCCGGGAGGGGCAGGGTGGCTACACCTTC.

The chain combines TRBV25-1 with TRBJ2-7; no reliable D call. The V end lost 1 base, the J end lost 5 bases, and 9 bases lay between the germline ends. The CDR3 is 13 residues long. Per germline, CDR1 MGHDK and CDR2 SYGVNS. The CDR3 DNA is TGTGCCAGCAGTGAATTATATAGCCACGAGCAGTACTTC. Translating gives CASSELYSHEQYF.

This clone was seen a few times. This sequence joins TRBV5-1 and TRBJ2-1, with 12 positions matching TRBD2. From germline, CDR1 is SGHRS and CDR2 YFSETQ. Trimming at V came to 1 base and at J to 7 bases, leaving 9 bases not matched to a gene. The CDR3 has 17 amino acids. Written as DNA, the CDR3 is TGCGCCAGCAGCTTGTCCCTAGCGGGAGGGTTGGTGAATGAGCAGTTCTTC. Translated, it gives CASSLSLAGGLVNEQFF.

The chain recombines TRBV2 with TRBJ2-1; no clear D. V shed 4 bases and J shed 5 bases, with 9 bases lying between them. The CDR3 has 13 amino acids. Germline-derived CDR1 and CDR2 are SNHLY and FYNNEI. The CDR3 protein is CASSVQTHNEQFF. CDR3 in DNA: TGTGCCAGCAGTGTACAGACCCACAATGAGCAGTTCTTC. The whole variable domain, filled in from reference TRBV2 and TRBJ2-1, reads EPEVTQTPSHQVTQMGQEVILRCVPISNHLYFYWYRQILGQKVEFLVSFYNNEISEKSEIFDDQFSVERPDGSNFTLKIRSTKLEDSAMYFCASSVQTHNEQFFGPGTRLTVL.

The chain uses TRBV30 and TRBJ1-1; TRBD1 agrees at 7 bases. With V trimmed by 6 bases and J by 4 bases, 8 bases remained unmatched. The germline CDR1 and CDR2 sequences are GTSNPN and SVGIG (reference sequence). The CDR3 totals 13 residues. The CDR3 DNA follows: TGTGCCTGCGACAGGGTAGTGGGCACTGAAGCTTTCTTT. Its protein is CACDRVVGTEAFF. Full variable domain (outside the CDR3, taken from reference TRBV30 and TRBJ1-1): SQTIHQWPATLVQPVGSPLSLECTVEGTSNPNLYWYRQAAGRGLQLLFYSVGIGQISSEVPQNLSASRPQDRQFILSSKKLLLSDSGFYLCACDRVVGTEAFFGQGTRLTVV.

Only a few counts were recorded for this clone. This chain joins TRBV9 and TRBJ2-7; D is perhaps TRBD1 (6 bases). In germline, CDR1 is SGDLS, CDR2 YYNGEE. The V end was cut by 3 bases, the J end by 0 bases, with 13 bases between. The CDR3 covers 15 residues. The CDR3 region is CASSAGGQSSYEQYF. CDR3 coding DNA: TGTGCCAGCAGCGCGGGCGGACAGAGCTCCTACGAGCAGTACTTC.

The rearrangement uses TRBV28 and TRBJ2-7; 11 positions match TRBD2. V lost 4 bases and J lost 7; bases outside the gene matches: 12. Germline loops: CDR1 MDHEN, CDR2 SYDVKM. The CDR3 runs to 16 residues. Written as DNA, the CDR3 is TGTGCCAGCAGTTCACCCACTAGCGGGAGTAATTTGGAGCAGTACTTC. Translated: CASSSPTSGSNLEQYF.

This chain joins TRBV7-2 and TRBJ2-7, with a tentative D call TRBD2 (6 bases). The CDR3 spans 13 residues. Germline loops: CDR1 SGHTA, CDR2 FQGNSA. The ends were cut back, 4 bases at V and 6 bases at J, with 13 bases in the middle. CDR3 DNA: TGTGCCAGCAGCTACCAGGGAGGAGGCGAGCAGTACTTC. It is translated as CASSYQGGGEQYF.

The rearrangement links TRBV29-1 to TRBJ2-3, with 8 bases identical to TRBD2. The length of the CDR3 is 13 residues. CDR1 SQVTM and CDR2 ANQGSEA come from the germline V gene. V was pared by 4 bases and J by 0 bases, with 0 bases of the junction left unmatched. The CDR3 here is CSVGGRSTDTQYF. The DNA of the CDR3 is TGCAGCGTTGGCGGGAGGAGCACAGATACGCAGTATTTT.

Points on this clone: This sample includes further DNA sequences coding for the same CDR3. This chain joins TRBV15 and TRBJ2-7; 9 bases are a match to TRBD2. The germline V gene has CDR1 LNHNV and CDR2 YYDKDF (reference sequence). The CDR3 has 15 residues. V dropped 0 bases and J dropped 5; count of bases not matched to a gene: 5. The CDR3 protein is CATSREAGGPHEQYF. CDR3 DNA sequence: TGTGCCACCAGCAGAGAGGCGGGAGGGCCACACGAGCAGTACTTC.

The V gene is TRBV5-1, the J gene TRBJ1-1; TRBD1 matches 7 bases. The CDR3 loop spans 14 amino acids. Germline V CDR1 and CDR2: SGHRS, YFSETQ. The J segment lost 1 base and the V segment lost 6 bases, leaving 6 bases of the junction unmatched. For the CDR3, the DNA is TGCGCCAGCACCCGAACAGGGGCGAACACTGAAGCTTTCTTT. Translation gives CASTRTGANTEAFF.

The rearrangement links TRBV4-2 to TRBJ2-3, with TRBD2 matching over 11 bases. The CDR3 runs 17 residues. Trimming took 2 bases from V and 4 from J; bases not matched to a gene: 8. Germline CDR1 and CDR2: LGHNA and YNFKEQ. This chain's CDR3 is CASSQTILAGGADTQYF. The CDR3 DNA reads as TGTGCCAGCAGCCAAACTATCCTAGCGGGAGGCGCAGATACGCAGTATTTT.

This chain connects TRBV5-6 to TRBJ2-2; 8 bases match TRBD1. The CDR3 has 16 amino acids. The J segment lost 0 bases and the V segment lost 4 bases, leaving 5 bases of the junction unmatched. Germline V gene sequence: CDR1 SGHDT, CDR2 YYEEEE. CDR3 loop: CASSLGDRSNTGELFF. The CDR3 nucleotides are TGTGCCAGCAGCCTGGGGGACAGGTCGAACACCGGGGAGCTGTTTTTT.

This clone came up a few times. This chain uses TRBV7-9 with TRBJ1-2; possibly TRBD1 for D (6 bases). V was trimmed by 8 bases and J by 2 bases, leaving 15 bases between them. The CDR3 consists of 14 residues. Germline CDR1 reads SEHNR; CDR2 reads FQNEAQ (reference sequence). As DNA, the CDR3 is TGTGCCAGCGGCACAGGGCTACGAAACTATGGCTACACCTTC. Its protein is CASGTGLRNYGYTF. Together with reference TRBV7-9 and TRBJ1-2, the CDR3 gives the full variable domain: DTGVSQNPRHKITKRGQNVTFRCDPISEHNRLYWYRQTLGQGPEFLTYFQNEAQLEKSRLLSDRFSAERPKGSFSTLEIQRTEQGDSAMYLCASGTGLRNYGYTFGSGTRLTVV.

At least ten counts were recorded for this clone. The chain recombines TRBV19 with TRBJ1-1, with 7 bases lining up with TRBD1. The CDR3 is 13 residues long. Looked up from germline, CDR1 is LNHDA and CDR2 is SQIVND (reference sequence). Trimming at V came to 6 bases and at J to 11 bases, leaving 12 bases not matched to a gene. CDR3 DNA: TGTGCCAGTAGCACAAGACAGGGAACGAGTGCTTTCTTT. This gives the protein CASSTRQGTSAFF.

The chain couples TRBV5-1 to TRBJ2-7; a weak D match, TRBD1 (5 bases). Trimming cost V 0 bases and J 0 bases, with 13 bases left between them. The V gene's germline CDR1 is SGHRS and CDR2 YFSETQ. The CDR3 has 16 amino acids. CDR3 amino acids: CASSLGSGPSSYEQYF. CDR3 DNA sequence: TGCGCCAGCAGCTTGGGATCAGGGCCGAGCTCCTACGAGCAGTACTTC.

This chain uses TRBV7-2 with TRBJ1-1; no reliable D call. This CDR3 region has 16 residues. The germline V gene encodes CDR1 SGHTA and CDR2 FQGNSA. Trimming left V 0 bases short and J 0 bases short, with 11 bases between. The CDR3 here is CASSLARTQMNTEAFF. CDR3 nucleotide sequence: TGTGCCAGCAGCTTAGCCCGGACTCAAATGAACACTGAAGCTTTCTTT.